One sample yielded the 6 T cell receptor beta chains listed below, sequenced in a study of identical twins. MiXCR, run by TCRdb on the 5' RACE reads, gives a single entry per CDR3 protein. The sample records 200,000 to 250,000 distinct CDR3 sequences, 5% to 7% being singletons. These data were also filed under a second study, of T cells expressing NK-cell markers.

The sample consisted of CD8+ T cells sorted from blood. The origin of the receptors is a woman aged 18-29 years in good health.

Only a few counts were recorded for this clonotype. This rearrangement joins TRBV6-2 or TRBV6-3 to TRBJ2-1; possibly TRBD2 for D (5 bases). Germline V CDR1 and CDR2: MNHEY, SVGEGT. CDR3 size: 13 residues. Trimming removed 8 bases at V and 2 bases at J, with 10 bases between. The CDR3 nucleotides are TGTGCCAGCGTCCAGAGGGCCTACAATGAGCAGTTCTTC. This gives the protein CASVQRAYNEQFF.

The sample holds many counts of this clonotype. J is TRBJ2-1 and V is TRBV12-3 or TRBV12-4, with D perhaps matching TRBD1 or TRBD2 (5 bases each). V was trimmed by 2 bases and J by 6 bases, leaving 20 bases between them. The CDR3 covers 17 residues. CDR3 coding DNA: TGTGCCAGCAGTTTAAGGGGAGTGGGCCCCGTGAGCAATGAGCAGTTCTTC. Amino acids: CASSLRGVGPVSNEQFF.

The CDR3 loop is CASSELTGNQPQHF. The DNA of the CDR3 is TGTGCCAGCAGTGAACTGACAGGCAATCAGCCCCAGCATTTT. The V and J genes are TRBV25-1 and TRBJ1-5, with D perhaps TRBD1 (5 bases). The CDR3 totals 14 residues. V was shortened by 2 bases and J by 2 bases, with 7 bases between the two germline ends. Germline-derived CDR1 and CDR2 are MGHDK and SYGVNS.

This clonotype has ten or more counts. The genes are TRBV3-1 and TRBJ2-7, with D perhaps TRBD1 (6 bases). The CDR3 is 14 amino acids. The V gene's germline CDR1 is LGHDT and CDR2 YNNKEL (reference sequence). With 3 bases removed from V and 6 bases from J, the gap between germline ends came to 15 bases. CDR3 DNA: TGTGCCAGCAGCCATACAGGGCTTCGGACCGAGCAGTACTTC. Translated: CASSHTGLRTEQYF.

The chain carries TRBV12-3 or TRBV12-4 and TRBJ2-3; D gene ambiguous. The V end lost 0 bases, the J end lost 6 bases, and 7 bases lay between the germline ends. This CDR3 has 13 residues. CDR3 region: CASSLARKDTQYF. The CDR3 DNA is TGTGCCAGCAGTTTAGCCAGGAAGGATACGCAGTATTTT.

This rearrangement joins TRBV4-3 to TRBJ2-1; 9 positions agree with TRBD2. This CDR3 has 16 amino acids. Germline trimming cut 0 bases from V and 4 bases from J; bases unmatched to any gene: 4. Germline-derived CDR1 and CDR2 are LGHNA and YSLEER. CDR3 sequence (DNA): TGCGCCAGCAGCCAAGATGGGGCGGGAGGGTACAATGAGCAGTTCTTC. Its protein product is CASSQDGAGGYNEQFF.